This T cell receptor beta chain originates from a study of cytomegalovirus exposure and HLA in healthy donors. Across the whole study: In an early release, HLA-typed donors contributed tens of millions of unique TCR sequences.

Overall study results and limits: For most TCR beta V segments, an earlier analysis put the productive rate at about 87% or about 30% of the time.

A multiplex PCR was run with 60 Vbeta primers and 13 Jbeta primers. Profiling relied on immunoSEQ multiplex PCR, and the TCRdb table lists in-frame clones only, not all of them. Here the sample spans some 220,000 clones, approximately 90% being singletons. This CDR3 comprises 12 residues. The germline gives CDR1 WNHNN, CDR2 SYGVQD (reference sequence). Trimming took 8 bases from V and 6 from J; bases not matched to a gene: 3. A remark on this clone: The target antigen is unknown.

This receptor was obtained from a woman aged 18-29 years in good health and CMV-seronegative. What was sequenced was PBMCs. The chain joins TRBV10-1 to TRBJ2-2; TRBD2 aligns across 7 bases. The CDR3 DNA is TGCGCCAGCGGCGGGGGTCCCGGGGAGCTGTTTTTT. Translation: CASGGGPGELFF.